The T cell receptor beta chain described here comes from a study of blood T cell repertoires in COVID-19. Method: immunoSEQ multiplex PCR; TCRdb's copy keeps in-frame clones and lacks some. The sample yields some 15,000 clones, 91% seen once. The CDR3 runs 18 residues. Deletions cut 5 bases from V and 1 base from J, with 20 bases between. The V gene's germline CDR1 is SSHAT and CDR2 FNYEAQ (reference sequence). This clone was found a few times. This TCR was recovered from a man in his sixties with active COVID-19. The chain has TRBV7-7 and TRBJ1-4; a weak D match, TRBD1 (5 bases). The specimen was peripheral blood. This CDR3 reads CASSRSRGREGTNEKLFF. CDR3 bases: TGTGCCAGCAGCCGTTCGAGGGGCAGGGAGGGAACTAATGAAAAACTGTTTTTT.